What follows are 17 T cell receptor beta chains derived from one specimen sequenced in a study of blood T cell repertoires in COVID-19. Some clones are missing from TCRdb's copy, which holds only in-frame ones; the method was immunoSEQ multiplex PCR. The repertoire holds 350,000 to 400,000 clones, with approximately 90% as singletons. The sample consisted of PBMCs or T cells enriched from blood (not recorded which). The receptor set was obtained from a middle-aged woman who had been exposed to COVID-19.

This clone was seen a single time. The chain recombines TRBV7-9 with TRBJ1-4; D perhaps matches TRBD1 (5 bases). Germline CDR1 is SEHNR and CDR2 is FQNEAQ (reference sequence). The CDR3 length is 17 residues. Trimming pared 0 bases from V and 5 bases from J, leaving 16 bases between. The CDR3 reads CASSLARRDGENEKLFF. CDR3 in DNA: TGTGCCAGCAGCTTAGCCCGGCGGGACGGGGAAAATGAAAAACTGTTTTTT.

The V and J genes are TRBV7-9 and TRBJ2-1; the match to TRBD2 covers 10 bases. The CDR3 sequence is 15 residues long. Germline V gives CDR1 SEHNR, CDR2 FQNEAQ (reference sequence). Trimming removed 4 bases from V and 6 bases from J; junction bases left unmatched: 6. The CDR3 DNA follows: TGTGCCAGCAGCTGGAGCGGGAGGGCCTTCAATGAGCAGTTCTTC. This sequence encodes CASSWSGRAFNEQFF.

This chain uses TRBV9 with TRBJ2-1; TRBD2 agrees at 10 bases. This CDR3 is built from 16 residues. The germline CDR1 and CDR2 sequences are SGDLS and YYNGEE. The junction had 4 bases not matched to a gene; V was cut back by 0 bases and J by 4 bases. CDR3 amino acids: CASSVVHSGRYNEQFF. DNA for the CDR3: TGTGCCAGCAGCGTAGTACATAGCGGGAGGTACAATGAGCAGTTCTTC. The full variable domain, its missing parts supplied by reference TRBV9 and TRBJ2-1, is DSGVTQTPKHLITATGQRVTLRCSPRSGDLSVYWYQQSLDQGLQFLIQYYNGEERAKGNILERFSAQQFPDLHSELNLSSLELGDSALYFCASSVVHSGRYNEQFFGPGTRLTVL.

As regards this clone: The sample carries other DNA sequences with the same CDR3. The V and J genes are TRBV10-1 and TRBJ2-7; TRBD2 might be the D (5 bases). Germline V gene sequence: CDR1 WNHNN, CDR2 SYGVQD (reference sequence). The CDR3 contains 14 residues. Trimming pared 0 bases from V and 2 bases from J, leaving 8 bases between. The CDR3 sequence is CASSESGGTYEQYF. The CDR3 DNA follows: TGCGCCAGCAGTGAGTCAGGAGGTACCTACGAGCAGTACTTC.

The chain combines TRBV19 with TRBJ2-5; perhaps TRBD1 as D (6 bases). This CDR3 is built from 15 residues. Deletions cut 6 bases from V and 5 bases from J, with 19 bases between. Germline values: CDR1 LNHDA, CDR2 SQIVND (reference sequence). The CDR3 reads CASRVTGSGLETQYF. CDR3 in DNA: TGTGCCAGTAGGGTAACAGGGTCCGGGCTGGAGACCCAGTACTTC.

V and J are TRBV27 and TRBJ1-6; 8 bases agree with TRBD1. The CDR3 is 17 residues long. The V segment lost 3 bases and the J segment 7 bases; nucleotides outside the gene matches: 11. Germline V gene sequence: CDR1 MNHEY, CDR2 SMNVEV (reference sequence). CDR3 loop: CASSFVVVDRGNSPLHF. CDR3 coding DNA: TGTGCCAGCAGTTTTGTGGTCGTTGACAGGGGAAATTCACCCCTCCACTTT.

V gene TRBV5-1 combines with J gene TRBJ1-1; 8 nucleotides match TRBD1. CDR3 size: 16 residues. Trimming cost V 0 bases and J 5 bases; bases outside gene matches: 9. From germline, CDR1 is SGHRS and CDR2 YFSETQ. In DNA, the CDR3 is TGCGCCAGCAGCTTGGCACAACGACAGGGGCGGACTGAAGCTTTCTTT. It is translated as CASSLAQRQGRTEAFF.

As DNA, the CDR3 is TGTGCCAGTAGGGTCCGCGGAGACTCAAATTCACCCCTCCACTTT. Translated, it gives CASRVRGDSNSPLHF. The chain links TRBV19 to TRBJ1-6; D is ambiguous. The germline CDR1 and CDR2 sequences are LNHDA and SQIVND (reference sequence). Trimming took off 6 bases at V and 7 bases at J, with 16 bases between the two ends. The CDR3 sequence is 15 residues long. The whole variable domain, remainder taken from reference TRBV19 and TRBJ1-6, is DGGITQSPKYLFRKEGQNVTLSCEQNLNHDAMYWYRQDPGQGLRLIYYSQIVNDFQKGDIAEGYSVSREKKESFPLTVTSAQKNPTAFYLCASRVRGDSNSPLHFGNGTRLTVT.

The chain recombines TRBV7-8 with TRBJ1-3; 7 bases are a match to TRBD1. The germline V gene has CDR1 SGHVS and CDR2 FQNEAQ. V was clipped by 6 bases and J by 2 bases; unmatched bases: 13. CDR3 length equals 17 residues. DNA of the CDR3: TGTGCCAGCAGTTCACAGGGGCGAAATGAGGCTGGAAACACCATATATTTT. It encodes CASSSQGRNEAGNTIYF. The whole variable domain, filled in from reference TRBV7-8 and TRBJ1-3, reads GAGVSQSPRYKVAKRGQDVALRCDPISGHVSLFWYQQALGQGPEFLTYFQNEAQLDKSGLPSDRFFAERPEGSVSTLKIQRTQQEDSAVYLCASSSQGRNEAGNTIYFGEGSWLTVV.

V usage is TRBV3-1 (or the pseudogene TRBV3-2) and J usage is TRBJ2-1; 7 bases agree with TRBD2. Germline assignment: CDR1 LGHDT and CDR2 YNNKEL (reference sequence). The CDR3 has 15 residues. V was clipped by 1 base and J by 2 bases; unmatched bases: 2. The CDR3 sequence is CASSQVRGAYNEQFF. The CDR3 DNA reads TGTGCCAGCAGCCAAGTACGGGGGGCCTACAATGAGCAGTTCTTC.

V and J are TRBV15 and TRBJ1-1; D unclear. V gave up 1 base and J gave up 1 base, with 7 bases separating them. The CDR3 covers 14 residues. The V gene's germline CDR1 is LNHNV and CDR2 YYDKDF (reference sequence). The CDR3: CATSRGGENTEAFF. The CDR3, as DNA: TGTGCCACCAGCAGAGGCGGGGAGAACACTGAAGCTTTCTTT.

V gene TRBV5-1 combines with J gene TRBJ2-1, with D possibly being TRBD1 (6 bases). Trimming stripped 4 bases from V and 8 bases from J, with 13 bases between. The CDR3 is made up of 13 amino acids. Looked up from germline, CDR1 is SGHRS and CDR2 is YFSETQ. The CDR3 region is CASSPGHFDEQFF. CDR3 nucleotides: TGCGCCAGCAGCCCGGGACACTTCGATGAGCAGTTCTTC.

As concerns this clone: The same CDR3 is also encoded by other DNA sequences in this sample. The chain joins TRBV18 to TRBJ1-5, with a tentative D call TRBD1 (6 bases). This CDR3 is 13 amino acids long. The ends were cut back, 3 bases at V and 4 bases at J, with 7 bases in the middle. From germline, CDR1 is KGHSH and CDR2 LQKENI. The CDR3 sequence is CASSPQGNQPQHF. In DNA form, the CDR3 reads TGTGCCAGCTCACCGCAGGGGAATCAGCCCCAGCATTTT.

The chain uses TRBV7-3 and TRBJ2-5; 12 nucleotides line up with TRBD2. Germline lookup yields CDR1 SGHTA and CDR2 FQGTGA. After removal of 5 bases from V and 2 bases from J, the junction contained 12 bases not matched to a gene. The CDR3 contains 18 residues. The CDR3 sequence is CASSPGASGGAGQETQYF. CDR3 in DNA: TGTGCCAGCAGCCCTGGCGCTAGCGGGGGGGCGGGACAAGAGACCCAGTACTTC.

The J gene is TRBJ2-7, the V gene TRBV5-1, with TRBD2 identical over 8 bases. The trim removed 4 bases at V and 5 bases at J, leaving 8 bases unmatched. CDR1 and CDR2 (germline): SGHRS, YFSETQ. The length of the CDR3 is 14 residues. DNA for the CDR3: TGCGCCAGCAGCCTCCGGGGGGGCGTGCACGAGCAGTACTTC. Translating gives CASSLRGGVHEQYF.

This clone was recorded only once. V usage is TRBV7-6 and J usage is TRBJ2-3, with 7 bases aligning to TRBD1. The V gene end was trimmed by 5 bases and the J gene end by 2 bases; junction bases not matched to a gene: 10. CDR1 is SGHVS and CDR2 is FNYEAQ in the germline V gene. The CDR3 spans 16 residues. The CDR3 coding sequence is TGTGCCAGCAGCGGCCGGTACAGGGGAAACACAGATACGCAGTATTTT. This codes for CASSGRYRGNTDTQYF.

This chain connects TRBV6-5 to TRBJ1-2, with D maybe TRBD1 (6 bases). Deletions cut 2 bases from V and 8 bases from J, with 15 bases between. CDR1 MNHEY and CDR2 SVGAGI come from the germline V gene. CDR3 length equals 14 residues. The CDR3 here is CASSYLSAGGGYTF. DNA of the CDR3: TGTGCCAGCAGTTACCTCTCGGCGGGGGGCGGCTACACCTTC.